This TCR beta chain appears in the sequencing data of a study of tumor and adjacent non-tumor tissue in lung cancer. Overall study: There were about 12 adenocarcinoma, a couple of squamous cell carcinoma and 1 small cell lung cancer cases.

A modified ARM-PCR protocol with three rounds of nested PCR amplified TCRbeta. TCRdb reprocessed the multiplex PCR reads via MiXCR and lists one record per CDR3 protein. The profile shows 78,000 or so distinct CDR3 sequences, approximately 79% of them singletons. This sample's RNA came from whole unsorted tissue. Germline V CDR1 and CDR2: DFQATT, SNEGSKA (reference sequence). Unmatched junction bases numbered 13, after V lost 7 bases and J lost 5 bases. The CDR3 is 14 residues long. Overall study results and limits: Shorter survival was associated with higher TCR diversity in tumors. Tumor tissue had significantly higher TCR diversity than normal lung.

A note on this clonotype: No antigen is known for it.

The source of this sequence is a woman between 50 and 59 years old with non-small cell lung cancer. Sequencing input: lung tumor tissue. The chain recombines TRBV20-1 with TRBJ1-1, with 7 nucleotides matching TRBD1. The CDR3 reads CSVPPGGLRTEAFF. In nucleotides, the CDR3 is TGCAGTGTTCCTCCAGGGGGACTCAGGACTGAAGCTTTCTTT.